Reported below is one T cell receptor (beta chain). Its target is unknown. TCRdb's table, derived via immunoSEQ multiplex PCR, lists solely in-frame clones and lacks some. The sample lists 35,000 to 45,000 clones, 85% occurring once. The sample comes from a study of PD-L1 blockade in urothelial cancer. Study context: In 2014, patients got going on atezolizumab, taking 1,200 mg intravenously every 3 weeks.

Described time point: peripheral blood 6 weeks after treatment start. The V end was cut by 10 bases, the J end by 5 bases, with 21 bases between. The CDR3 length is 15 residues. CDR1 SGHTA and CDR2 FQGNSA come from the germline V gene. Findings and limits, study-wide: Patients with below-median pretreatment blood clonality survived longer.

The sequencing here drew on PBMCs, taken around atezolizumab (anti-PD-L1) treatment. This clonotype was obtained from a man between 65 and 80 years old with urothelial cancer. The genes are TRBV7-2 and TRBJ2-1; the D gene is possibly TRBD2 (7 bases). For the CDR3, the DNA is TGTGCCACCACTCGGGCGGGGGCTCTAGACAATGAGCAGTTCTTC. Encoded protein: CATTRAGALDNEQFF.